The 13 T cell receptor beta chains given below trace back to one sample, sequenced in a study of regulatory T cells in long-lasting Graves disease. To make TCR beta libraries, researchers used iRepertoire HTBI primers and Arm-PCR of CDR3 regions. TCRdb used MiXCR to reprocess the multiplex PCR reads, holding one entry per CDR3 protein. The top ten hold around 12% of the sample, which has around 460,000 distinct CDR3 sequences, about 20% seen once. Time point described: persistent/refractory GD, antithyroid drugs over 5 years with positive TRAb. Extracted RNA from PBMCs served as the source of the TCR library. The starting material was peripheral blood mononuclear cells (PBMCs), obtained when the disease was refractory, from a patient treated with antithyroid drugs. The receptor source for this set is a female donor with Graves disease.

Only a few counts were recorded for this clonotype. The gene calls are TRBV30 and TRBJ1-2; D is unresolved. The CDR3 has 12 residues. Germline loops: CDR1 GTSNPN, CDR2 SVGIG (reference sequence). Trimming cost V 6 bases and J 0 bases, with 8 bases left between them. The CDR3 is CACLTANYGYTF. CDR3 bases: TGTGCCTGCCTCACAGCTAACTATGGCTACACCTTC.

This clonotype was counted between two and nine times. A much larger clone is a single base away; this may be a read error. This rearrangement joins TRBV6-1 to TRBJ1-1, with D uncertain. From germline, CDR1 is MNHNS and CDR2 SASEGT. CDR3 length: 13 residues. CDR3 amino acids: CASSNLQNTGAFF. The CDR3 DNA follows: TGTGCCAGCAGTAACTTACAGAACACTGGAGCTTTCTTT.

The CDR3 spells CASRGPGTPKSEQYF. The CDR3 bases are TGTGCCAGCAGGGGGCCGGGGACACCCAAGTCCGAGCAGTACTTC. The V and J genes are TRBV6-1 and TRBJ2-7; a weak D match, TRBD1 (6 bases). Looked up from germline, CDR1 is MNHNS and CDR2 is SASEGT. V was pared by 6 bases and J by 6 bases, with 21 bases between. CDR3 length: 15 amino acids.

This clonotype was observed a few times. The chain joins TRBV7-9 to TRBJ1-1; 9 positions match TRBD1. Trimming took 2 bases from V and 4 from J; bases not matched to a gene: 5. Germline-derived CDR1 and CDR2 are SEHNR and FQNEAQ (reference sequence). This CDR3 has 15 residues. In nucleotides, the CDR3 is TGTGCCAGCAGCTTACTGGACAGGGGTTCCACTGAAGCTTTCTTT. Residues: CASSLLDRGSTEAFF.

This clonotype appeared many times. In DNA form, the CDR3 reads TGTGCCAGCTCACCATCGACAGGGGACAATGGCTACACCTTC. This codes for CASSPSTGDNGYTF. J is TRBJ1-2 and V is TRBV18; 8 bases match TRBD1. After removal of 2 bases from V and 6 bases from J, the junction contained 5 bases not matched to a gene. There are 14 residues in the CDR3. Germline V lookup: CDR1 KGHSH, CDR2 LQKENI.

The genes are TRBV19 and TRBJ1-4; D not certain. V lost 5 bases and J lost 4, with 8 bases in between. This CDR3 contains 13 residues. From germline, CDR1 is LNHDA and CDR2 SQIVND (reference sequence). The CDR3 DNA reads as TGTGCCAGTAGTGGGTGGAATAATGAAAAACTGTTTTTT. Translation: CASSGWNNEKLFF.

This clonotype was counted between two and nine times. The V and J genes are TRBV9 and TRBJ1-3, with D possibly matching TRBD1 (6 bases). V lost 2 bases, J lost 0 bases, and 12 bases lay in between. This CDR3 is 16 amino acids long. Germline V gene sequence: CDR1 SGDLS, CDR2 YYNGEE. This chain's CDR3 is CASSVRGDDSGNTIYF. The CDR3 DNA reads TGTGCCAGCAGCGTCAGGGGTGATGACTCTGGAAACACCATATATTTT.

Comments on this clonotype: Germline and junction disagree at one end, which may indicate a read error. The CDR3 sequence is CVSSQGSGYTF. In nucleotides, the CDR3 is TGTGTCAGCAGTCAGGGGAGTGGCTACACCTTC. The chain links TRBV6-1 to TRBJ1-2; a weak D match, TRBD1 (6 bases). The CDR3 covers 11 residues. Germline-derived CDR1 and CDR2 are MNHNS and SASEGT.

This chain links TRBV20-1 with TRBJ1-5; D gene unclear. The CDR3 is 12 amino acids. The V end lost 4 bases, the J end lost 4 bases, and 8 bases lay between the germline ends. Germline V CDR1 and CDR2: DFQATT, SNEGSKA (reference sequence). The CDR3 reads CSATSMNQPQHF. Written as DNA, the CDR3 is TGCAGTGCTACGAGCATGAATCAGCCCCAGCATTTT.

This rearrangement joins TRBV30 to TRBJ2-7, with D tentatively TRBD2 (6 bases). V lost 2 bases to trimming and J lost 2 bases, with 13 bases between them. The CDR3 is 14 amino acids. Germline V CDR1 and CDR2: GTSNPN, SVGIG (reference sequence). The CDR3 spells CAWSPGTATYEQYF. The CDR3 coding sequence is TGTGCCTGGAGTCCCGGGACTGCAACCTACGAGCAGTACTTC. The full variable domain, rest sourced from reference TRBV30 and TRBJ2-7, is SQTIHQWPATLVQPVGSPLSLECTVEGTSNPNLYWYRQAAGRGLQLLFYSVGIGQISSEVPQNLSASRPQDRQFILSSKKLLLSDSGFYLCAWSPGTATYEQYFGPGTRLTVT.

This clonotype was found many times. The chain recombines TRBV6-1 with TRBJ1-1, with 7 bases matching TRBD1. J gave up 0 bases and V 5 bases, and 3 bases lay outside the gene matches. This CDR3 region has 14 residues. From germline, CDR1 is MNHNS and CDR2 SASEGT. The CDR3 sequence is CASSKGGLNTEAFF. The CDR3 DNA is TGTGCCAGCAGTAAAGGGGGCCTGAACACTGAAGCTTTCTTT.

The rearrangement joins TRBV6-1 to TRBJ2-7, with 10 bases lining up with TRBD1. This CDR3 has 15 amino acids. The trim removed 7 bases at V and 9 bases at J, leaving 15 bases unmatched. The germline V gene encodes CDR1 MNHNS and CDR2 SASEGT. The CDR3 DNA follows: TGTGCCAGCAACGACCCGGGACAGGGGTTGTTCTGGCAGTACTTC. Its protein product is CASNDPGQGLFWQYF.

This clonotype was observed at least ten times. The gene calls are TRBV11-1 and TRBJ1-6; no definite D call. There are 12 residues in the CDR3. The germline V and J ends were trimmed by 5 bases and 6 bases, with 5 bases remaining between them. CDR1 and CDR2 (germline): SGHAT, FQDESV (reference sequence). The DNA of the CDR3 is TGTGCCAGCAGCAGGGTTAATTCACCCCTCCACTTT. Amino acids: CASSRVNSPLHF.